What follows is one T cell receptor (beta chain) and its context. The data derive from a study of blood T cell repertoires in COVID-19. Study details: Acute and convalescent COVID-19 specimens originated in the United States, Italy and Spain. PBMCs, B-cell-depleted T cells, or T cells were the source of the cDNA or gDNA that made up the material.

V gave up 5 bases and J gave up 0 bases, with 11 bases separating them. CDR1 is SGHRS and CDR2 is YFSETQ in the germline V gene. CDR3 length: 14 residues. As originally analysed: Cell counts per sample came from amplifying reference gene primers. Assay used: immunoSEQ multiplex PCR; TCRdb lists only in-frame clones, some missing. V, J and clone size were drawn from that table, and D and trimming were deduced from the DNA. The sample lists approximately 120,000 clones; 85% to 90% were seen once. This chain connects TRBV5-1 to TRBJ1-2; D perhaps matches TRBD1 (5 bases). The source material was peripheral blood. This clonotype was obtained from a human donor in a cohort sampled during active COVID-19. CDR3 sequence (DNA): TGCGCCAGCAGTCCTGGGGCAGCTAACTATGGCTACACCTTC. This encodes CASSPGAANYGYTF. Complete variable domain (other parts from reference TRBV5-1 and TRBJ1-2): KAGVTQTPRYLIKTRGQQVTLSCSPISGHRSVSWYQQTPGQGLQFLFEYFSETQRNKGNFPGRFSGRQFSNSRSEMNVSTLELGDSALYLCASSPGAANYGYTFGSGTRLTVV.